This is a list of T cell receptor beta chains from one sample in a study of multiple sclerosis patients with progressive multifocal leukoencephalopathy. Produced via immunoSEQ multiplex PCR; TCRdb's table is partial and in-frame only. Of 25,000 to 35,000 clones in the sample, roughly 91% were seen once. Sequencing input: PBMCs. These receptors originate from a human donor with multiple sclerosis. Both conserved end residues are trimmed from each CDR3. Each record gives: J gene, V gene, CDR3 protein.

TRBJ1-5 TRBV6-5 ASSEHYSNQPQH
TRBJ2-7 TRBV11-2 ASSLGSGFLSYEQY
TRBJ2-7 TRBV7-2 ASSLAGQPFYEQY
TRBJ1-2 TRBV5-1 ASSTGQGGPFGYT
TRBJ1-2 TRBV5-1 ASSLSRDYYGYT
TRBJ1-1 TRBV11-2 ASSLDPSGNTEAF
TRBJ1-1 TRBV9 ASSAWDRGDEAF
TRBJ1-2 TRBV18 ASSPLGQGYGYT
TRBJ1-1 TRBV7-3 ASSEESGAEAF
TRBJ2-1 TRBV2 ASKGGLAVGEQF
TRBJ1-2 TRBV5-1 ASSFDRGNGYT
TRBJ2-3 TRBV9 ASSARGAGVTDTQY
TRBJ2-3 TRBV18 ASSSPNTDTQY
TRBJ1-1 TRBV6-1 ASPGTMNTEAF
TRBJ2-7 TRBV6-5 ASRRDGTYEQY
TRBJ2-2 TRBV5-4 ASSRGGTGELF
TRBJ1-1 TRBV29-1 SVVGHTSNTEAF
TRBJ1-2 TRBV9 ASSVGRGNYGYT
TRBJ2-7 TRBV6-1 ASSEWQGPYEQY
TRBJ2-7 TRBV28 ASAPNAGGTYEQY
TRBJ2-5 TRBV6-5 ASSYSMGGETQY
TRBJ1-4 TRBV11-2 ASSADRAREKLF
TRBJ2-3 TRBV5-6 ASSLRGTDTQY
TRBJ2-5 TRBV5-6 ASSLAYETQY
TRBJ2-7 TRBV28 ASSLGREQY
TRBJ1-4 TRBV2 ASSEPERGQGVANEKLF
TRBJ1-1 TRBV6-4 ASSQQENTEAF
TRBJ2-1 TRBV19 ACRDRYNEQF
TRBJ1-2 TRBV7-8 ASSLEARGGGEVSSYGYT
TRBJ1-5 TRBV10-3 AIGPDIGQPQH
TRBJ1-1 TRBV4-1 ASSPDGANTEAF
TRBJ2-5 TRBV4-2 ASSQDQVGLGQETQY
TRBJ1-2 TRBV5-4 ASSAPPGQGIFGYT
TRBJ2-1 TRBV19 ASSLASGSYNEQF
TRBJ1-6 TRBV4-3 ASSQTPGQGHSPLH
TRBJ2-5 TRBV20-1 SAGGERTQY
TRBJ2-3 TRBV9 ASSVGGSTDTQY
TRBJ2-5 TRBV6-1 ASSESGLALQETQY
TRBJ1-5 TRBV30 AWGYGGSNQPQH
TRBJ1-5 TRBV6-1 ASSEVGGWSNQPQH
TRBJ1-1 TRBV6-5 ASSYSGEDEAF
TRBJ2-3 TRBV7-9 ASRPSGGATDTQY
TRBJ2-7 TRBV9 ASSVASVPLYEQY
TRBJ2-2 TRBV10-2 AGHPGTGVTGELF
TRBJ1-1 TRBV30 AWGGVITEAF